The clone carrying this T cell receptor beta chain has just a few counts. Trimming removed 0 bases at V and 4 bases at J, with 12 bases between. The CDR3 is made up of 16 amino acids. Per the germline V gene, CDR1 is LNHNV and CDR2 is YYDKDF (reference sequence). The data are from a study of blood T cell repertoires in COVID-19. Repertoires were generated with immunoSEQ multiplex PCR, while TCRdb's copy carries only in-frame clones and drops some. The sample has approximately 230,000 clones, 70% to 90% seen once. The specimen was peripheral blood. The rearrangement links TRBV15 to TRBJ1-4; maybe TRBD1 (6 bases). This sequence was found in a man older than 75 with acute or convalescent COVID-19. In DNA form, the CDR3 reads TGTGCCACCAGCAGAGATTTGGGGGCTAGTAATGAAAAACTGTTTTTT. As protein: CATSRDLGASNEKLFF.